The subject of this entry is one T cell receptor (beta chain). A read error may produce the germline difference seen at one junction end. The entry originates in a study of blood T cell repertoires in COVID-19. As for the study in general: Both acute and convalescent COVID-19 samples were obtained from the United States, Italy and Spain. Sample material is recorded as cDNA or gDNA derived from T cells, B-cell-depleted T cells, or PBMCs.

This CDR3 comprises 13 residues. Germline lookup yields CDR1 SSHAT and CDR2 FNYEAQ (reference sequence). Produced via immunoSEQ multiplex PCR; TCRdb's table is partial and in-frame only. The sample holds 200,000 to 250,000 clones, around four fifths seen once. The sample consisted of peripheral blood. The clonotype originates from a man aged 25 to 45 with active or convalescent COVID-19. The V gene is TRBV7-7, the J gene TRBJ1-1; D remains ambiguous. CDR3 region: CASSRTPNTEAFF. CDR3 nucleotide sequence: TGTGCTAGCAGCCGGACTCCGAACACTGAAGCTTTCTTT.